The 5 T cell receptor beta chains presented below share a single source sample, sequenced in a study of T-cell reconstitution after alpha-beta-depleted transplantation in children. The library targeted TCRbeta and was prepared with unique molecular identifiers. TCRdb reanalysed the PCR reads using MiXCR and keeps one entry per CDR3 protein. Altogether just over 950,000 distinct CDR3 sequences are present, about 29% being singletons, with the ten largest covering about 28%. The sample was PBMCs, mostly from graft donor cells, taken 360 days after TCRalphabeta/CD19-depleted stem cell transplant. Every receptor here comes from a boy in the first two years of life who had a stem cell transplant for SCID, so the T cells may come from the graft donor.

The chain carries TRBV5-1 and TRBJ2-5; 8 nucleotides line up with TRBD2. The junction had 5 bases not matched to a gene; V was cut back by 6 bases and J by 1 base. The CDR3 contains 14 residues. Germline lookup yields CDR1 SGHRS and CDR2 YFSETQ. In DNA, the CDR3 is TGCGCCAGCAACCCCGGGACTAGCCAAGAGACCCAGTACTTC. This gives the protein CASNPGTSQETQYF.

The V call is TRBV12-3 or TRBV12-4, the J call TRBJ2-7; D may match TRBD1 or TRBD2 (5 bases each). V was clipped by 6 bases and J by 5 bases, with 17 bases between them. This CDR3 has 14 residues. CDR3 nucleotide sequence: TGTGCCAGCAGGCCGGGACCTCGGCCAAACGAGCAGTACTTC. Its protein is CASRPGPRPNEQYF.

The rearrangement joins TRBV20-1 to TRBJ2-3, with 11 bases aligning to TRBD2. Germline V CDR1 and CDR2: DFQATT, SNEGSKA (reference sequence). This CDR3 spans 13 amino acids. CDR3 residues: CSPLAGGVDTQYF. Here the CDR3 DNA reads TGCAGCCCCCTAGCGGGGGGCGTAGATACGCAGTATTTT.

This clonotype came up a few times. This chain links TRBV5-1 with TRBJ2-5; perhaps TRBD2 as D (5 bases). From germline, CDR1 is SGHRS and CDR2 YFSETQ. This CDR3 has 17 residues. The germline V and J ends were trimmed by 1 base and 5 bases, with 21 bases remaining between them. The CDR3 region has the DNA TGCGCCAGCAGCTTGTACCCTCAGGTGGTAGCGATCGAGACCCAGTACTTC. It specifies CASSLYPQVVAIETQYF. The complete variable domain, with remaining parts taken from reference TRBV5-1 and TRBJ2-5, reads KAGVTQTPRYLIKTRGQQVTLSCSPISGHRSVSWYQQTPGQGLQFLFEYFSETQRNKGNFPGRFSGRQFSNSRSEMNVSTLELGDSALYLCASSLYPQVVAIETQYFGPGTRLLVL.

This clonotype appeared a single time. The rearrangement links TRBV5-1 to TRBJ2-3, with unresolved D. V lost 5 bases, J lost 4 bases, and 20 bases lay in between. Germline CDR1 SGHRS, CDR2 YFSETQ. This CDR3 spans 16 amino acids. The CDR3 region is CASRIGSWVNADTQYF. The CDR3 DNA follows: TGCGCCAGCAGGATTGGGTCATGGGTTAACGCAGATACGCAGTATTTT.